This TCR beta chain was sequenced during a study of blood T cell repertoires in COVID-19 (dated by TCRdb to 2018 to 2021). As for the study more broadly: Samples covering the acute and convalescent phases of COVID-19 were provided by collaborators in the United States, Italy and Spain. The prospective study material was composed of cDNA or gDNA derived from T cells, B-cell-depleted T cells, or PBMCs. Subjects who had been exposed to COVID-19, were actively infected with it, or had recovered from it provided the deeply sampled blood TCRbeta repertoires that made up the dataset. A freely available public database, intended as a resource for researchers studying the immune response to SARS-CoV-2, is where the repertoires were released. The samples were drawn from two sources: the first 160 participants of the ongoing ImmuneRACE study, and approximately 1,300 subjects contributed by 6 global collaborators. A de-identified subject ID, COVID-19 status, age in years and sex were almost always included in the sample metadata. Where available, HLA class I and class II types were obtained from metadata supplied by the sample provider rather than from assay-based typing. Results the study describes overall, beyond this receptor: Clinical and demographic metadata were provided uncurated, with the amount varying by source and participant.

TCRbeta CDR3 regions were amplified from genomic DNA by means of the immunoSEQ Assay, a bias-controlled multiplex PCR. In the authors' own workflow: Nucleated cell counts per sample were estimated from amplification of reference gene primers within the assay. To quantify the absolute abundance of each unique TCRbeta CDR3 rearrangement, sequence reads were collapsed and filtered. For each sample, productive Simpson clonality was calculated by taking the square root of Simpson's diversity index across productive rearrangements. TCRdb took over this immuneACCESS table, retaining in-frame rearrangements with V and J assigned. Such tables are incomplete; in checked studies, under half of the missing clones stem from an unresolved V gene, and the remainder is unexplained. The V and J calls and clone size come from that table; D and trimming were worked out from the DNA. The sample has some 200,000 clones on record, 70% to 80% of them singletons. In total, the top ten clones hold around 8.1% of the sample.

About this clone itself: It has no known antigen specificity. One base away there is no much larger clone; base qualities are not given.

Collaborating institutions collected whole blood in K2EDTA tubes following their own protocols. Collaborator samples were shipped for TCRbeta analysis as frozen whole blood, isolated PBMCs, or DNA extracted from either sample type. Trimming removed 5 bases from V and 6 bases from J; the gene matches leave 4 bases unexplained. The germline V gene gives CDR1 as MRHNA and CDR2 as SNTAGT. There are 14 amino acids in the CDR3, from cysteine to phenylalanine inclusive. The DNA shown is the 42-base CDR3, in frame from base 1. The receptor was derived from a woman between 50 and 59 years old with active or convalescent COVID-19. The sequencing sample was made of peripheral blood. Rearrangement joined TRBV6-4 to TRBJ2-1, and 10 bases in between align with TRBD2. The CDR3 here reads CASSQRGGINEQFF. The nucleotide sequence reads as follows: TGTGCCAGCAGTCAGCGGGGGGGCATCAATGAGCAGTTCTTC.